What follows are 9 T cell receptor beta chains derived from one specimen sequenced in a study of blood T cell repertoires in COVID-19. This table comes from immunoSEQ multiplex PCR, and its TCRdb copy is limited to in-frame clones, with some not included. This table has about 220,000 clones, 84% appearing once. Material: peripheral blood. Every receptor here comes from a woman between 25 and 40 years old who had recovered from COVID-19.

This clone was counted only a few times. This chain joins TRBV6-5 and TRBJ2-7; 7 bases map to TRBD1. Germline-derived CDR1 and CDR2 are MNHEY and SVGAGI. V shed 6 bases and J 2 bases; nucleotides not matched to a gene: 7. This CDR3 contains 14 residues. CDR3 sequence reads: CASSLDRSPYEQYF. The CDR3 DNA follows: TGTGCCAGCAGCTTGGACAGGTCCCCCTACGAGCAGTACTTC.

This clone appeared once. The CDR3 here is CASSFGTGRATEAFF. For the CDR3, the DNA is TGTGCCAGCAGCTTCGGGACAGGGAGAGCCACTGAAGCTTTCTTT. The genes are TRBV6-5 and TRBJ1-1; 9 bases agree with TRBD1. Trimming took 6 bases from V and 4 from J; bases not matched to a gene: 9. Germline assignment: CDR1 MNHEY and CDR2 SVGAGI. The CDR3 is 15 residues long.

This clone showed up just once. The gene calls are TRBV6-6 and TRBJ2-7; tentatively, D is TRBD2 (6 bases). Germline CDR1 MNHNY, CDR2 SVGAGI (reference sequence). The V gene lost 7 bases and the J gene lost 0 bases, with 13 bases spanning the gap. The CDR3 extends over 14 amino acids. CDR3 bases: TGTGCCAGCACTTATTCTAGCGCCTCCTACGAGCAGTACTTC. Translated, it gives CASTYSSASYEQYF.

A single count supports this clone. The CDR3 is CASSPGLTNQETQYF. The CDR3 DNA sequence: TGCGCCAGCAGCCCGGGACTGACGAATCAAGAGACCCAGTACTTC. The genes are TRBV5-1 and TRBJ2-5; D may be TRBD2 (6 bases). Germline V gene data show CDR1 as SGHRS and CDR2 as YFSETQ. The CDR3 length is 15 residues. The germline V and J ends were trimmed by 4 bases and 2 bases, with 15 bases remaining between them.

This sequence joins TRBV5-1 and TRBJ2-6; no clear D gene. V was shortened by 0 bases and J by 0 bases, with 10 bases between the two germline ends. The CDR3 sequence is 17 residues long. From germline, CDR1 is SGHRS and CDR2 YFSETQ. The CDR3 region is CASSLDASASGANVLTF. The CDR3 DNA is TGCGCCAGCAGCTTGGATGCCAGCGCCTCTGGGGCCAACGTCCTGACTTTC.

This sequence joins TRBV6-5 and TRBJ1-1; the D is unclear. Trimming left V 0 bases short and J 8 bases short, with 19 bases between. The CDR3 length is 16 residues. The germline gives CDR1 MNHEY, CDR2 SVGAGI. CDR3 protein: CASSYSMVRLRKEAFF. The CDR3 DNA is TGTGCCAGCAGTTACTCTATGGTCAGACTTCGGAAGGAAGCTTTCTTT.

The chain's CDR3 is CASSRGSSYEQYF. In DNA, the CDR3 is TGTGCCAGCAGCCGAGGGTCCTCCTACGAGCAGTACTTC. The V gene is TRBV28, the J gene TRBJ2-7, with D possibly TRBD2 on 5 matching bases. The germline V and J ends were trimmed by 6 bases and 0 bases, with 9 bases remaining between them. This CDR3 has 13 residues. CDR1 and CDR2 (germline): MDHEN, SYDVKM.

This chain uses TRBV9 with TRBJ1-5; possible D gene TRBD1, 6 bases. Trimming removed 4 bases at V and 3 bases at J, with 11 bases between. This CDR3 is 14 amino acids long. Looked up from germline, CDR1 is SGDLS and CDR2 is YYNGEE. The CDR3 loop is CASSQGDINQPQHF. CDR3 DNA sequence: TGTGCCAGCAGCCAAGGGGACATCAATCAGCCCCAGCATTTT.

The J gene is TRBJ2-7, the V gene TRBV7-2, with D perhaps matching TRBD1 (6 bases). Between the trimmed V and J ends, which lost 6 bases and 3 bases, there was a span of 12 bases. Per germline, CDR1 SGHTA and CDR2 FQGNSA. The CDR3 has 13 residues. CDR3 in amino acids: CASSYREIYEQYF. The CDR3 DNA is TGTGCCAGCAGTTACAGGGAGATCTACGAGCAGTACTTC.